This record concerns one T cell receptor (beta chain) sequence. Its binding antigen is unknown. Per-nucleotide qualities are absent, and no much larger clonotype sits a single base away. This record belongs to a study of identical twins (dated by TCRdb to the mid-2010s). Regarding the study in general: TCR alpha and beta repertoires from monozygotic twins, unrelated adults of various ages and cord blood were deep-sequenced to test whether fetal clonotypes persist. Replicate twin experiments were performed at different times using different library preparation protocols to rule out contamination. Overall study outcomes, separate from this receptor: Compared with coincidental sharing between unrelated individuals, an excess of low generation-probability sequences was observed among out-of-frame TCR alpha sequences shared between twins. Because the same donors could not be followed over many years, the conclusions depended on cross-sectional statistical analysis. Fewer insertions were carried by abundant cord blood beta clonotypes, a similar but weaker trend appeared in young adult naive repertoires, and no such trend appeared in memory repertoires. Recombination models systematically underestimated out-of-frame TCR alpha sharing in monozygotic twins but agreed with sharing between unrelated individuals. In beta out-of-frame sequences, excess twin sharing was weaker, because having fewer shared sequences lowered the signal-to-noise ratio. Zero-insertion analyses could be partly confounded by invariant T cells such as MAIT and iNKT, although diverse VJ usage argued against such confounding for most clonotypes.

Only healthy Caucasian donors were included. Three pairs of female monozygotic twins, all aged 18 to 29 years, made up the twin cohort. CD4+ and CD8+ T cell populations were isolated with positive isolation kits from Invitrogen. The method behind the library was 5' RACE. Reads for this sample came from an Illumina HiSeq 2000. A universal primer binding site was introduced by template switching, and a unique molecular identifier was present in the final cDNA, enabling accurate counting of TCR cDNA molecules. Specific primers in the conserved constant-segment region were used to synthesize first-strand cDNA for TCR alpha and beta chains. To control for contamination, every cDNA library carried two barcodes: a SMART-Mk sample barcode plus Illumina barcodes. Two successive PCR steps introduced TruSeq adapter sequences along with Illumina sample barcodes. The Illumina HiSeq platform was used with custom primers to sequence TCR alpha and beta cDNA libraries. In the original analysis: MiGEC processed the raw reads to extract unique molecular identifiers, while MiXCR was used to determine the CDR3 positions. Recombination models were inferred per individual with the repgenHMM and IGoR tools using an EM algorithm. The tcR package in R was used for shared clonotype analysis, with sharing normalized by the product of cloneset sizes. To study raw recombination without the effects of thymic and clonal selection, out-of-frame nonproductive sequences were analyzed. TCRdb reworked the public reads: Q25 trimming with fastp, MiXCR clone assembly, productive beta chains retained. One record per CDR3 amino acid sequence lists the most common genes and DNA. The V and J calls reflect TCRdb's pipeline rather than the authors' work. For this sample the table gives about 530,000 distinct CDR3 sequences, of which 12% to 15% were detected only once. The ten largest clones take up 0.44% of the sample.

The junction carries 7 bases between V and J, which are trimmed by 6 bases and 7 bases respectively. From the cysteine through the phenylalanine, the CDR3 covers 10 amino acids. The read is trimmed to its CDR3 DNA, 30 bases read in frame from base 1. CDR1 and CDR2, looked up from the germline V gene (reference sequence), are DFQATT and SNEGSKA. The sample also formed part of further work on yellow fever vaccine responses in identical twins. As that second paper reports: According to the authors, the vaccine-induced T cell response in identical twins seemed to be partly convergent and partly specific to each individual. In identical twins, the study followed T cell clones that responded to the vaccine with precision.

Sequencing was performed on CD4+ T cells sorted from blood. The chain is assembled from TRBV20-1 and TRBJ2-1; the D segment cannot be called with confidence. This receptor was identified in a woman between 18 and 30 years old in good health. DNA sequence: TGCAGTGCCGATAAAAATGAGCAGTTCTTC. It is translated as CSADKNEQFF.